This is a list of T cell receptor beta chains from one sample in a study of blood T cell repertoires in COVID-19. The repertoire was sequenced with immunoSEQ multiplex PCR; TCRdb's copy has only in-frame clones and lacks some. In the table there are a few hundred thousand clones, about nine tenths of which are singletons. Sequences were obtained from peripheral blood. The receptors stem from a woman aged 25 to 45 with active or convalescent COVID-19. Each CDR3 is given with its conserved first and last residue.

v_gene,j_gene,CDR3aa
TRBV27,TRBJ2-1,CASSLYAGSSYNEQFF
TRBV30,TRBJ1-6,CAWSRSSGQINSPLHF
TRBV28,TRBJ1-5,CASTGQGPQGQPQHF
TRBV5-4,TRBJ1-5,CASSPGTNQPQHF
TRBV5-5,TRBJ1-6,CASSPGQDHSPLHF
TRBV15,TRBJ2-3,CATSREVGGADTQYF
TRBV12-3/TRBV12-4,TRBJ1-2,CASSLGGRGGYTF
TRBV6-6,TRBJ1-6,CASSAPGQYNSPLHF
TRBV9,TRBJ2-5,CASSVDFRAQETQYF
TRBV3-1/TRBV3-2,TRBJ2-3,CASSQVIAGVTDTQYF
TRBV29-1,TRBJ1-4,CSVRAGPEKLFF
TRBV12-3/TRBV12-4,TRBJ2-3,CASNGWTDTQYF
TRBV6-5,TRBJ1-3,CASSYAAGAGNTIYF
TRBV6-5,TRBJ1-1,CASLPQGAIGAEAFF
TRBV18,TRBJ1-2,CASSPPRTTKGGYTF